The 32 T cell receptor beta chains listed next were all sequenced from one sample in a study of spatial heterogeneity in lung cancer. Noted time point: sample taken at primary tumor resection. TCRdb analysed the 5' RACE reads with MiXCR anew, one entry per CDR3 protein. The sample contains 40,000 or so distinct CDR3 sequences, around 5% of which appear only once. Sequencing used PBMCs, obtained at surgery. The receptors stem from a female donor with early-stage non-small cell lung cancer.

Within the sample, this clonotype is medium-sized. This CDR3 is CASSLEGLQPQHF. The DNA of the CDR3 is TGTGCCAGCAGTTTAGAGGGGCTCCAGCCCCAGCATTTT. The chain joins TRBV28 to TRBJ1-5; TRBD1 is a possible D gene (5 bases). The CDR3 runs 13 residues. Germline CDR1 reads MDHEN; CDR2 reads SYDVKM. Trimming cost V 2 bases and J 7 bases, with 9 bases left between them. Complete variable domain (other parts from reference TRBV28 and TRBJ1-5): DVKVTQSSRYLVKRTGEKVFLECVQDMDHENMFWYRQDPGLGLRLIYFSYDVKMKEKGDIPEGYSVSREKKERFSLILESASTNQTSMYLCASSLEGLQPQHFGDGTRLSIL.

By share of the sample, this clonotype is medium-sized. The rearrangement links TRBV20-1 to TRBJ1-1; unclear D gene. Germline CDR1 reads DFQATT; CDR2 reads SNEGSKA (reference sequence). Between the trimmed V and J ends, which lost 3 bases and 7 bases, there was a span of 6 bases. CDR3 size: 10 residues. The CDR3 sequence: CSARQVEAFF. The DNA of the CDR3 is TGCAGTGCTAGGCAGGTTGAAGCTTTCTTT.

This clonotype was picked up many times. The V and J genes are TRBV27 and TRBJ2-3; TRBD2 aligns across 12 bases. J lost 6 bases, V lost 5 bases, and 3 bases had no gene match. The CDR3 has 14 amino acids. From germline, CDR1 is MNHEY and CDR2 SMNVEV (reference sequence). In nucleotides, the CDR3 is TGTGCCAGCAGTCGCGGACTAGCGGGGGATACGCAGTATTTT. This translates into CASSRGLAGDTQYF.

This clonotype counts as large (0.1 to 1%). The chain uses TRBV2 and TRBJ2-1, with D tentatively TRBD1 or TRBD2 (5 bases each). V was pared by 8 bases and J by 6 bases, with 5 bases between. In germline, CDR1 is SNHLY, CDR2 FYNNEI. The CDR3 runs to 10 residues. CDR3 sequence: CASGGNEQFF. The CDR3 DNA reads TGTGCCAGCGGGGGCAATGAGCAGTTCTTC.

The V and J genes are TRBV28 and TRBJ2-7, with D unresolved. The CDR3 covers 11 residues. In germline, CDR1 is MDHEN, CDR2 SYDVKM. V dropped 7 bases and J dropped 2 bases, with 6 bases sitting between them. CDR3 nucleotide sequence: TGTGCCAGCACATGGGCCTACGAGCAGTACTTC. This encodes CASTWAYEQYF. Together with reference TRBV28 and TRBJ2-7, the CDR3 gives the full variable domain: DVKVTQSSRYLVKRTGEKVFLECVQDMDHENMFWYRQDPGLGLRLIYFSYDVKMKEKGDIPEGYSVSREKKERFSLILESASTNQTSMYLCASTWAYEQYFGPGTRLTVT.

The V call is TRBV6-1, the J call TRBJ2-7, with D possibly TRBD1 on 5 matching bases. The CDR3 has 12 amino acids. CDR1 is MNHNS, CDR2 SASEGT, per germline. V was shortened by 3 bases and J by 6 bases, with 9 bases between the two germline ends. As DNA, the CDR3 is TGTGCCAGCAGTGACTTAGGGGTCGAGCAGTACTTC. Translation gives CASSDLGVEQYF.

Ten or more counts support this clonotype. The J gene is TRBJ2-5, the V gene TRBV5-1; a weak D match, TRBD1 (6 bases). Germline assignment: CDR1 SGHRS and CDR2 YFSETQ. V lost 1 base and J 0 bases, leaving 10 bases between the germline ends. The CDR3 runs 15 residues. The CDR3 here is CASSLSQGNQETQYF. CDR3 sequence (DNA): TGCGCCAGCAGCTTGAGTCAGGGGAACCAAGAGACCCAGTACTTC.

The sample holds many counts of this clonotype. The chain recombines TRBV5-1 with TRBJ1-1; no firm D call. The CDR3 loop spans 14 amino acids. Trimming took 1 base from V and 3 from J, leaving 10 bases between them. The germline gives CDR1 SGHRS, CDR2 YFSETQ. The CDR3 DNA follows: TGCGCCAGCAGCTTGAAGGCAGGTGACACTGAAGCTTTCTTT. It is translated as CASSLKAGDTEAFF.

This clonotype was picked up many times. This chain uses TRBV29-1 with TRBJ2-2, with no clear D. This CDR3 is 13 amino acids long. Trimming took off 3 bases at V and 1 base at J, with 6 bases between the two ends. CDR1 is SQVTM, CDR2 ANQGSEA, per germline. This CDR3 is CSVDSGNTGELFF. CDR3 in DNA: TGCAGCGTTGATAGTGGGAACACCGGGGAGCTGTTTTTT.

This clonotype has only a few counts. The V call is TRBV7-3, the J call TRBJ2-6; no reliable D call. With 1 base removed from V and 1 base from J, the gap between germline ends came to 11 bases. The germline V gene has CDR1 SGHTA and CDR2 FQGTGA. This CDR3 comprises 17 residues. The CDR3 loop reads CASSLSPSGSGANVLTF. CDR3 nucleotides: TGTGCCAGCAGCTTAAGCCCCTCGGGTTCTGGGGCCAACGTCCTGACTTTC.

Regarding this clonotype: Being one base from a much bigger clone, this may be a read error. The chain joins TRBV6-2 or TRBV6-3 to TRBJ2-3; TRBD2 might be the D (5 bases). CDR1 is MNHEY, CDR2 SVGEGT, per germline. The CDR3 is made up of 13 amino acids. CDR3 residues: CASLTASIDTQYF. The CDR3 nucleotides are TGTGCCAGCCTGACTGCTAGCATAGATACGCAGTATTTT.

V gene TRBV7-8 combines with J gene TRBJ1-3; D is undetermined. The V gene's germline CDR1 is SGHVS and CDR2 FQNEAQ. There are 11 residues in the CDR3. DNA for the CDR3: TGTGCGGGTATCTCTGGAAACACCATATATTTT. Its protein is CAGISGNTIYF.

This clonotype has at least ten counts. V gene TRBV10-3 combines with J gene TRBJ1-2; unclear D gene. The germline gives CDR1 ENHRY, CDR2 SYGVKD. CDR3 length: 15 residues. Deletions cut 0 bases from V and 5 bases from J, with 13 bases between. CDR3 sequence reads: CAISESVRKGYGYTF. The DNA of the CDR3 is TGTGCCATCAGTGAGTCGGTCAGGAAAGGGTATGGCTACACCTTC.

This clonotype was observed a few times. The V gene is TRBV7-3, the J gene TRBJ2-5; TRBD2 matches at 9 bases. Trimming at V came to 0 bases and at J to 4 bases, leaving 3 bases not matched to a gene. Germline V CDR1 and CDR2: SGHTA, FQGTGA. The CDR3 totals 15 residues. This chain's CDR3 is CASSLTGLAAETQYF. Written as DNA, the CDR3 is TGTGCCAGCAGCTTAACGGGACTAGCAGCAGAGACCCAGTACTTC.

At least ten counts were recorded for this clonotype. CDR3 region: CASSPGRWENYGYTF. The DNA of the CDR3 is TGCGCCAGCAGCCCGGGACGGTGGGAAAACTATGGCTACACCTTC. The chain joins TRBV4-1 to TRBJ1-2; tentative D call: TRBD1 (5 bases). The CDR3 spans 15 residues. Trimming cost V 4 bases and J 2 bases, with 14 bases left between them. Germline CDR1 and CDR2: MGHRA and YSYEKL.

This clonotype has ten or more counts. This chain joins TRBV11-2 and TRBJ1-1, with 7 bases aligning to TRBD1. J gave up 11 bases and V 4 bases, and 7 bases lay outside the gene matches. CDR1 and CDR2 from the germline V gene are SGHAT and FQNNGV. The CDR3 extends over 12 amino acids. The CDR3 is CASSSRDSRAFF. CDR3 nucleotides: TGTGCCAGCAGCTCCCGGGACAGCCGGGCTTTCTTT.

This clonotype was seen repeatedly, ten times or more. The rearrangement joins TRBV2 to TRBJ2-5; possibly TRBD1 for D (5 bases). V was trimmed by 0 bases and J by 13 bases, leaving 15 bases between them. The CDR3 runs to 13 residues. Germline V gene data show CDR1 as SNHLY and CDR2 as FYNNEI. CDR3 amino acids: CASSEANWGPRYF. The DNA of the CDR3 is TGTGCCAGCAGTGAAGCAAATTGGGGCCCTCGGTACTTC.

The gene calls are TRBV30 and TRBJ2-3, with a tentative D call TRBD2 (6 bases). Germline values: CDR1 GTSNPN, CDR2 SVGIG (reference sequence). V lost 0 bases to trimming and J lost 1 base, with 11 bases between them. The CDR3 contains 15 residues. In DNA, the CDR3 is TGTGCCTGGAGTGTAAAGGGAGGACGCACAGATACGCAGTATTTT. Protein sequence: CAWSVKGGRTDTQYF.

V gene TRBV5-4 combines with J gene TRBJ2-5; a possible D gene is TRBD2 (5 bases). Trimming took off 4 bases at V and 10 bases at J, with 20 bases between the two ends. The CDR3 loop spans 14 amino acids. Germline V lookup: CDR1 SGHNT, CDR2 YYREEE (reference sequence). The CDR3 region is CASSPRGSLKVQYF. DNA for the CDR3: TGTGCCAGCAGCCCACGCGGGTCCCTGAAGGTCCAGTACTTC.

This clonotype appeared many times. The chain links TRBV27 to TRBJ2-3, with D perhaps TRBD1 (5 bases). Trimming removed 4 bases at V and 7 bases at J, with 15 bases between. This CDR3 is built from 14 residues. CDR1 is MNHEY, CDR2 SMNVEV, per germline (reference sequence). CDR3 DNA sequence: TGTGCCAGCAGTTCCTCCCGACAGTCCAATACGCAGTATTTT. Residues: CASSSSRQSNTQYF.

The rearrangement joins TRBV4-1 to TRBJ1-2, with 8 bases fitting TRBD1. The V and J ends lost 0 bases and 4 bases, in that order; junction bases with no gene match: 10. Germline V gene data show CDR1 as MGHRA and CDR2 as YSYEKL. This CDR3 region has 17 residues. The CDR3, as DNA: TGCGCCAGCAGCCAAGAGTTCAGGGGGCGCCGATTCTATGGCTACACCTTC. Its translation: CASSQEFRGRRFYGYTF.

By share, this clonotype ranks as medium-sized. This sequence joins TRBV5-1 and TRBJ2-5; no definite D call. Deletions cut 3 bases from V and 4 bases from J, with 13 bases between. The CDR3 runs to 14 residues. CDR1 and CDR2 from the germline V gene are SGHRS and YFSETQ. The CDR3 spells CASSSSSRSETQYF. The CDR3 DNA sequence: TGCGCCAGCAGCTCGAGTAGTAGGTCAGAGACCCAGTACTTC.

This clonotype was found many times. The chain links TRBV6-5 to TRBJ2-2; 8 bases match TRBD1. This CDR3 has 15 amino acids. CDR1 and CDR2 (germline): MNHEY, SVGAGI. J lost 7 bases, V lost 1 base, and 5 bases had no gene match. In DNA, the CDR3 is TGTGCCAGCAGTTACTACCAGGGGGCTGACGGGGAGCTGTTTTTT. Translation: CASSYYQGADGELFF.

This clonotype was counted a few times. V usage is TRBV6-2 or TRBV6-3 and J usage is TRBJ2-1; D possibly matches TRBD1 or TRBD2 (6 bases each). The CDR3 has 13 residues. Per the germline V gene, CDR1 is MNHEY and CDR2 is SVGEGT. Trimming left V 7 bases short and J 8 bases short, with 15 bases between. CDR3 DNA sequence: TGTGCCAGCAACCACGGGGGCGGGGATGAGCAGTTCTTC. As protein: CASNHGGGDEQFF.

There are many counts of this clonotype. J is TRBJ2-5 and V is TRBV7-3; 8 bases line up with TRBD2. CDR1 SGHTA and CDR2 FQGTGA come from the germline V gene. Germline trimming cut 5 bases from V and 10 bases from J; bases unmatched to any gene: 9. The CDR3 sequence is 13 residues long. The CDR3 is CASSRGAGEDQYF. In nucleotides, the CDR3 is TGTGCCAGCAGCCGCGGAGCGGGGGAAGACCAGTACTTC. The whole variable domain, remainder taken from reference TRBV7-3 and TRBJ2-5, is GAGVSQTPSNKVTEKGKYVELRCDPISGHTALYWYRQSLGQGPEFLIYFQGTGAADDSGLPNDRFFAVRPEGSVSTLKIQRTERGDSAVYLCASSRGAGEDQYFGPGTRLLVL.

The chain carries TRBV7-2 and TRBJ1-2; 9 bases line up with TRBD1. V shed 6 bases and J 7 bases; nucleotides not matched to a gene: 6. CDR1 is SGHTA and CDR2 is FQGNSA in the germline V gene. The CDR3 is made up of 13 amino acids. CDR3 amino acids: CASRPGQGPGYTF. The CDR3 DNA follows: TGTGCCAGCAGGCCTGGACAGGGGCCTGGCTACACCTTC.

At least ten counts were recorded for this clonotype. V and J are TRBV9 and TRBJ1-4, with TRBD1 matching over 10 bases. The germline CDR1 and CDR2 sequences are SGDLS and YYNGEE. The V segment lost 3 bases and the J segment 8 bases; nucleotides outside the gene matches: 7. CDR3 size: 15 residues. This chain's CDR3 is CASSARQGAGEKLFF. Here the CDR3 DNA reads TGTGCCAGCAGCGCCCGACAGGGGGCAGGGGAAAAACTGTTTTTT. Full variable domain (remainder filled in from reference TRBV9 and TRBJ1-4): DSGVTQTPKHLITATGQRVTLRCSPRSGDLSVYWYQQSLDQGLQFLIQYYNGEERAKGNILERFSAQQFPDLHSELNLSSLELGDSALYFCASSARQGAGEKLFFGSGTQLSVL.

This clonotype occurred many times. The genes are TRBV10-3 and TRBJ2-7; tentative D call: TRBD1 (5 bases). Germline CDR1 is ENHRY and CDR2 is SYGVKD. V lost 0 bases, J lost 2 bases, and 11 bases lay in between. CDR3 length: 15 residues. CDR3 in DNA: TGTGCCATCAGTGAGTCGGGGCAGGGCCCCTACGAGCAGTACTTC. This codes for CAISESGQGPYEQYF.

This clonotype was counted ten times or more. The CDR3 region is CASSQGQGGTEAFF. The CDR3 region has the DNA TGTGCCAGCAGCCAAGGACAGGGGGGGACTGAAGCTTTCTTT. The chain combines TRBV7-8 with TRBJ1-1; TRBD1 matches at 10 bases. Losses at the gene ends were 5 bases for V and 5 bases for J; bases not matched to a gene: 5. CDR3 size: 14 residues. Germline V gene data show CDR1 as SGHVS and CDR2 as FQNEAQ.

The rearrangement links TRBV28 to TRBJ1-1; no definite D call. There are 14 residues in the CDR3. The germline gives CDR1 MDHEN, CDR2 SYDVKM. V lost 2 bases and J lost 2, with 9 bases in between. The CDR3 is CASSLVRTNTEAFF. DNA of the CDR3: TGTGCCAGCAGTTTAGTCAGAACAAACACTGAAGCTTTCTTT.

This clonotype was recorded at least ten times. The chain is built from TRBV20-1 and TRBJ2-7; D is perhaps TRBD1 or TRBD2 (5 bases each). This CDR3 contains 13 residues. Germline CDR1 DFQATT, CDR2 SNEGSKA (reference sequence). V was clipped by 6 bases and J by 1 base, with 13 bases between them. DNA for the CDR3: TGCAGTGCGTTGGGACCGACGTCCTACGAGCAGTACTTC. Residues: CSALGPTSYEQYF.

This clonotype occurred many times. The chain joins TRBV9 to TRBJ1-2; D is uncertain. The CDR3 is made up of 14 amino acids. The germline V gene encodes CDR1 SGDLS and CDR2 YYNGEE. Trimming cost V 0 bases and J 8 bases, with 14 bases left between them. DNA of the CDR3: TGTGCCAGCAGCGTAGAGTCCCAGATGGACGGCTACACCTTC. Its translation is CASSVESQMDGYTF.